Only one count was recorded for the clone carrying this T cell receptor beta chain. Antigen: not known. These data are taken from a study of CD8+ T cells in alopecia areata. Overall study: The study gave treated patients oral tofacitinib at 5 to 10 mg twice daily.

The treatment denotes: oral pan-JAK inhibitor, 5-10 mg twice daily. Extracted RNA was reverse transcribed into cDNA, the sequencing template. TCRdb keeps only in-frame clones here, not all; method: immunoSEQ multiplex PCR. The profile covers 95,000 to 120,000 clones, with less than 60% appearing a single time and about 3.3% taken by the ten largest. Trimming at V came to 3 bases and at J to 6 bases, leaving 4 bases not matched to a gene. The CDR3 runs to 13 residues. CDR1 and CDR2 from the germline V gene are KGHSH and LQKENI. Findings and caveats of the study: Besides other cells, scalp samples also yield sequences of resident alphabeta T cells from normal skin. Scalp clonality and expanded CD8+ clones among the top 100 fell significantly with tofacitinib. In lesional scalp, particularly from alopecia totalis/universalis, clonality was higher than in normal scalp.

The starting material was CD4+ T cells sorted from blood, obtained at week 24, from a patient treated with tofacitinib. The chain carries TRBV18 and TRBJ1-2, with 7 bases identical to TRBD1. The receptor was isolated from a human donor with alopecia areata. The CDR3 sequence: CASSPGTVDGYTF. The CDR3 DNA sequence: TGTGCCAGCTCACCGGGGACAGTCGATGGCTACACCTTC.